The source of this T cell receptor (beta chain) is a study of response to subunit inactivated influenza vaccine. Whole-study results and caveats: New T cells are recruited in small numbers by each seasonal influenza vaccination, according to the authors' suggestion.

TCRdb reprocessed the RT-PCR reads with MiXCR, giving one entry per CDR3 protein. The data show about 520,000 distinct CDR3 sequences, approximately 11% seen once. Only a few counts were recorded for this clonotype. Its specificity is unknown. This CDR3 spans 17 amino acids. The V end lost 3 bases, the J end lost 6 bases, and 23 bases lay between the germline ends. The input for sequencing was PBMCs from blood, taken 35 to 45 days after vaccination. The receptor comes from a man aged 45 to 65 who received an inactivated influenza vaccine. J is TRBJ1-2 and V is TRBV12-3 or TRBV12-4; D is undetermined. The CDR3 coding sequence is TGTGCCAGCAGTTTGGGGATTCCCGGGCTCCCAGGCGATGGCTACACCTTC. Residues: CASSLGIPGLPGDGYTF.